This T cell receptor (beta chain) was retrieved from a study of shared clonotypes between healthy human individuals. Overall study context: The plates for each donor numbered three CD4 naive, three CD4 memory, two CD8 naive and one CD8 memory. Study results and limitations: Memory subsets had estimated richness that was generally smaller than that of naive subsets.

The sample holds one count of this clone. Its antigen is currently unknown. Sequencing was at deep level. The authors loaded around 200 ng DNA, around 32,000 T cell genomes, into sorted-subset replicate PCRs. Profiled with immunoSEQ multiplex PCR; TCRdb holds only in-frame clones, not every one. The profile shows 1.6 million or so clones, approximately 96% of them singletons. Germline V CDR1 and CDR2: MGHDK, SYGVNS. With 4 bases clipped from V and 0 bases from J, the junction kept 7 bases outside the gene matches. The CDR3 contains 16 residues. Sequenced sample: naive CD4+ T cells sorted from blood. Sample subset: CD45RA+ positively selected. The receptor was derived from a young man in good health. This sequence joins TRBV25-1 and TRBJ2-3; 7 bases fit TRBD2. The CDR3 protein is CASSGGTTSSTDTQYF. The CDR3 DNA follows: TGTGCCAGCAGTGGAGGGACTACCTCTAGCACAGATACGCAGTATTTT.